These 2 T cell receptor beta chains were all obtained from the same sample, sequenced in a study of cytomegalovirus exposure and HLA in healthy donors (dated by TCRdb to the late 2010s). Libraries were made using the immunoSEQ multiplex PCR assay. The clones in this table, taken by TCRdb from immuneACCESS, are in-frame only. Not every clone is retained; where verified, under half of the shortfall comes from an unresolved V gene, and the cause of the rest is unknown. The sample table contains almost 65,000 clones; only one count was recorded for approximately 90% of them. Over 1.5% of the sample lies in the top ten. The sequenced sample was PBMCs. These receptors all come from a young woman in good health and CMV-seronegative.

The chain links TRBV9 to TRBJ1-1; no reliable D call. CDR3 size: 14 residues. Germline-derived CDR1 and CDR2 are SGDLS and YYNGEE. Trimming removed 0 bases from V and 2 bases from J, with 8 bases in between. In DNA form, the CDR3 reads TGTGCCAGCAGCGTAGGAGGGCATAACACTGAAGCTTTCTTT. It specifies CASSVGGHNTEAFF.

Regarding this clone: The sample carries other DNA sequences with the same CDR3. CDR3 sequence reads: CASSSFTDTQYF. For the CDR3, the DNA is TGTGCCAGCAGTTCGTTCACAGATACGCAGTATTTT. The chain uses TRBV7-2 and TRBJ2-3, with D unresolved. The CDR3 length is 12 residues. Germline loops: CDR1 SGHTA, CDR2 FQGNSA. V lost 6 bases to trimming and J lost 2 bases, with 6 bases between them.